This entry lists 2 T cell receptor beta chains sequenced from one sample in a study of control samples from healthy donors and cancer patients. Method: immunoSEQ multiplex PCR; TCRdb's copy keeps in-frame clones and lacks some. The sample has about 120,000 clones, 80% to 90% seen once; the top ten hold almost 40%. Source material: blood. All receptors come from a man aged 50 to 59 in good health.

The chain recombines TRBV2 with TRBJ1-1; possibly TRBD1 for D (6 bases). CDR1 and CDR2 (germline): SNHLY, FYNNEI. This CDR3 contains 14 residues. With 6 bases removed from V and 0 bases from J, the gap between germline ends came to 11 bases. This CDR3 reads CASRRGGMNTEAFF. In DNA form, the CDR3 reads TGTGCCAGCAGGCGAGGGGGGATGAACACTGAAGCTTTCTTT.

The chain combines TRBV10-3 with TRBJ2-3; TRBD1 matches 9 bases. Trimming cost V 5 bases and J 2 bases; bases outside gene matches: 8. The CDR3 runs to 16 residues. Germline values: CDR1 ENHRY, CDR2 SYGVKD. CDR3 in amino acids: CAISRTGTGLTDTQYF. CDR3 in DNA: TGTGCCATCAGTAGAACCGGGACAGGGCTCACAGATACGCAGTATTTT.